These 22 T cell receptor beta chains originate from one sample sequenced in a study of shared clonotypes between healthy human individuals. Clones were sequenced by immunoSEQ multiplex PCR, and TCRdb holds only the in-frame ones, with some missing. The sample lists approximately 2.3 million clones, over 85% seen once, with about 0.41% in the top ten. The sequencing sample was made of naive CD4+ T cells from PBMCs. The subset was: CD45RA+ positively selected. The source of these receptors is a man in his late teens or twenties in good health. Some clones in this sample may be carry-over from other donors' samples.

V and J are TRBV28 and TRBJ2-6; TRBD1 matches 7 bases. The CDR3 loop spans 15 amino acids. Per germline, CDR1 MDHEN and CDR2 SYDVKM. Trimming removed 8 bases from V and 2 bases from J; junction bases left unmatched: 6. CDR3 in DNA: TGTGCCAGCGGTTCGACAGGGCCTGGGGCCAACGTCCTGACTTTC. This encodes CASGSTGPGANVLTF.

The sample holds one count of this clone. The rearrangement joins TRBV4-2 to TRBJ2-3; TRBD1 is a possible D gene (6 bases). The length of the CDR3 is 15 residues. V lost 1 base, J lost 0 bases, and 8 bases lay in between. CDR1 and CDR2 from the germline V gene are LGHNA and YNFKEQ. The CDR3 region is CASSQADRSTDTQYF. CDR3 sequence (DNA): TGTGCCAGCAGCCAAGCCGACAGGAGCACAGATACGCAGTATTTT.

The J gene is TRBJ1-2, the V gene TRBV4-3; tentative D call: TRBD1 (5 bases). The length of the CDR3 is 17 residues. V was trimmed by 2 bases and J by 4 bases, leaving 20 bases between them. From germline, CDR1 is LGHNA and CDR2 YSLEER. The CDR3 DNA follows: TGCGCCAGCAGCCAATCCCATGGGGGGGGTTGGGGCTATGGCTACACCTTC. This gives the protein CASSQSHGGGWGYGYTF.

The V and J genes are TRBV7-2 and TRBJ2-3; D uncertain. The CDR3 loop spans 15 amino acids. Germline values: CDR1 SGHTA, CDR2 FQGNSA. V was cut by 5 bases and J by 8 bases, with 20 bases left in between. The CDR3: CASSPRRSIMGTQYF. CDR3 DNA: TGTGCCAGCAGCCCGAGGCGTTCAATTATGGGTACGCAGTATTTT.

The gene calls are TRBV27 and TRBJ2-7; the D is unclear. Germline lookup yields CDR1 MNHEY and CDR2 SMNVEV (reference sequence). V lost 1 base, J lost 3 bases, and 16 bases lay in between. The CDR3 is made up of 16 amino acids. The CDR3 DNA reads TGTGCCAGCAGTTTATATTCCGGTATCTCTCTCTACGAGCAGTACTTC. Protein product: CASSLYSGISLYEQYF.

The chain has TRBV5-4 and TRBJ2-1; D is ambiguous. Trimming left V 6 bases short and J 7 bases short, with 20 bases between. The CDR3 loop spans 15 amino acids. Looked up from germline, CDR1 is SGHNT and CDR2 is YYREEE (reference sequence). DNA of the CDR3: TGTGCCAGCACTCTAGGGTTGAGTGGTATGAATGAGCAGTTCTTC. Protein sequence: CASTLGLSGMNEQFF.

V and J are TRBV18 and TRBJ1-1; 7 nucleotides agree with TRBD1. Trimming at V came to 4 bases and at J to 6 bases, leaving 5 bases not matched to a gene. CDR3 length: 13 residues. Per germline, CDR1 KGHSH and CDR2 LQKENI. The CDR3: CASSLRRGAEAFF. In nucleotides, the CDR3 is TGTGCCAGCTCACTCCGCAGGGGGGCTGAAGCTTTCTTT.

V is TRBV2 and J is TRBJ2-5; TRBD1 is a possible D gene (6 bases). Germline V gene data show CDR1 as SNHLY and CDR2 as FYNNEI. The V end lost 6 bases, the J end lost 5 bases, and 22 bases lay between the germline ends. The CDR3 spans 16 residues. The CDR3 coding sequence is TGTGCCAGCAGGACACTCAGCTACAGGGAAAGGGAGACCCAGTACTTC. Amino acids: CASRTLSYRERETQYF. Supplemented by reference TRBV2 and TRBJ2-5, the full variable domain reads EPEVTQTPSHQVTQMGQEVILRCVPISNHLYFYWYRQILGQKVEFLVSFYNNEISEKSEIFDDQFSVERPDGSNFTLKIRSTKLEDSAMYFCASRTLSYRERETQYFGPGTRLLVL.

The chain carries TRBV11-1 and TRBJ1-1; D not resolved. CDR1 is SGHAT and CDR2 is FQDESV in the germline V gene (reference sequence). The CDR3 spans 12 residues. Trimming left V 4 bases short and J 11 bases short, with 14 bases between. The CDR3 sequence is CASSSPVGYAFF. The CDR3, as DNA: TGTGCCAGCAGCTCCCCGGTGGGGTATGCTTTCTTT.

The chain couples TRBV2 to TRBJ1-5; D not certain. Germline CDR1 and CDR2: SNHLY and FYNNEI. The CDR3 totals 14 residues. The germline V and J ends were trimmed by 8 bases and 0 bases, with 11 bases remaining between them. In DNA form, the CDR3 reads TGTGCCAGCGACGTCGGGAATAGCAATCAGCCCCAGCATTTT. Translation: CASDVGNSNQPQHF.

The rearrangement uses TRBV30 and TRBJ2-1; D call uncertain. Germline V gene lookup returns CDR1 GTSNPN and CDR2 SVGIG (reference sequence). The length of the CDR3 is 15 residues. The germline V and J ends were trimmed by 0 bases and 10 bases, with 19 bases remaining between them. CDR3 nucleotides: TGTGCCTGGAGTGTTAGGGTCCACGCCCATACGGAGCAGTTCTTC. This translates into CAWSVRVHAHTEQFF.

The V call is TRBV2, the J call TRBJ1-4; unclear D gene. The germline gives CDR1 SNHLY, CDR2 FYNNEI. V lost 4 bases and J 6 bases, leaving 15 bases between the germline ends. This CDR3 is 15 amino acids long. The CDR3 DNA follows: TGTGCCAGCAGTGTCCGCTCAGCAGCCTATGAAAAACTGTTTTTT. Its translation: CASSVRSAAYEKLFF.

The genes are TRBV5-4 and TRBJ1-1; D gene ambiguous. This CDR3 comprises 16 residues. Germline V gives CDR1 SGHNT, CDR2 YYREEE (reference sequence). V was trimmed by 4 bases and J by 1 base, leaving 17 bases between them. CDR3 amino acids: CASSGIRNFPNTEAFF. The CDR3 DNA sequence: TGTGCCAGCAGCGGGATCCGGAACTTTCCGAACACTGAAGCTTTCTTT.

A note on this clone: This specimen includes other DNA sequences encoding the same CDR3. The V and J genes are TRBV29-1 and TRBJ2-2; 8 bases line up with TRBD1. V lost 6 bases and J lost 2; bases outside the gene matches: 2. Germline CDR1 SQVTM, CDR2 ANQGSEA. The CDR3 has 13 amino acids. CDR3 loop: CSVGQGNTGELFF. The CDR3 DNA reads TGCAGCGTAGGACAGGGTAACACCGGGGAGCTGTTTTTT.

The chain couples TRBV7-6 to TRBJ2-5; 12 bases align to TRBD2. Germline values: CDR1 SGHVS, CDR2 FNYEAQ. With V trimmed by 5 bases and J by 6 bases, 7 bases remained unmatched. The CDR3 loop spans 15 amino acids. DNA for the CDR3: TGTGCCAGCAGCCCTCTAGCGGGAGGGCCGCAGACCCAGTACTTC. Protein sequence: CASSPLAGGPQTQYF.

The chain joins TRBV5-4 to TRBJ2-7, with 8 bases that match TRBD1. Germline V gene lookup returns CDR1 SGHNT and CDR2 YYREEE (reference sequence). V was clipped by 2 bases and J by 7 bases; unmatched bases: 8. This CDR3 is 14 amino acids long. This CDR3 reads CASSLGQGIGEQYF. CDR3 nucleotides: TGTGCCAGCAGCTTAGGACAGGGTATAGGTGAGCAGTACTTC.

The chain links TRBV4-2 to TRBJ2-2; 15 bases match TRBD2. Germline assignment: CDR1 LGHNA and CDR2 YNFKEQ. The CDR3 totals 18 residues. V gave up 4 bases and J gave up 6 bases; unmatched junction bases: 9. The CDR3 is CASSPIGLAGGRAGELFF. CDR3 bases: TGTGCCAGCAGCCCGATCGGACTAGCGGGAGGGCGCGCCGGGGAGCTGTTTTTT.

CDR3 loop: CASSGQGAKGYTF. The CDR3 DNA is TGTGCCAGTAGCGGACAGGGGGCGAAGGGCTACACCTTC. The J gene is TRBJ1-2, the V gene TRBV19, with 11 nucleotides matching TRBD1. The V and J ends lost 6 bases and 8 bases, in that order; junction bases with no gene match: 5. This CDR3 comprises 13 residues. CDR1 is LNHDA, CDR2 SQIVND, per germline (reference sequence).

This chain uses TRBV19 with TRBJ1-1; no firm D call. This CDR3 is built from 15 residues. Looked up from germline, CDR1 is LNHDA and CDR2 is SQIVND (reference sequence). With 8 bases removed from V and 2 bases from J, the gap between germline ends came to 18 bases. The CDR3 nucleotides read TGTGCCAGTGAGGTCCGGCAGCCAGCTAACACTGAAGCTTTCTTT. Amino acid sequence: CASEVRQPANTEAFF.

The chain uses TRBV9 and TRBJ2-3, with D unresolved. V was trimmed by 1 base and J by 1 base, leaving 4 bases between them. From germline, CDR1 is SGDLS and CDR2 YYNGEE. The CDR3 is made up of 13 amino acids. The CDR3, as DNA: TGTGCCAGCAGCGTATACGGCACAGATACGCAGTATTTT. Its translation: CASSVYGTDTQYF.

The chain joins TRBV19 to TRBJ1-2; no definite D call. From germline, CDR1 is LNHDA and CDR2 SQIVND (reference sequence). CDR3 length: 13 residues. V shed 3 bases and J shed 3 bases, with 8 bases lying between them. The CDR3 loop is CASSIPGYYGYTF. CDR3 coding DNA: TGTGCCAGTAGTATCCCAGGATACTATGGCTACACCTTC.

This clone was counted once. V and J are TRBV28 and TRBJ2-7; 7 nucleotides line up with TRBD1. The CDR3 spans 14 residues. J gave up 4 bases and V 2 bases, and 5 bases lay outside the gene matches. From germline, CDR1 is MDHEN and CDR2 SYDVKM. CDR3 sequence reads: CASSLLTGEYEQYF. CDR3 bases: TGTGCCAGCAGTTTACTCACAGGGGAGTACGAGCAGTACTTC.